What follows are 15 T cell receptor beta chains derived from one specimen sequenced in a study of shared clonotypes between healthy human individuals. TCRdb's copy holds only in-frame clones and misses some; the assay was immunoSEQ multiplex PCR. The repertoire consists of about 460,000 clones, with 70% to 80% occurring once and the leading ten covering more than 10%. Sample: PBMCs. The receptors shown here come from a middle-aged woman in good health. Some clones in this sample may be carry-over from other donors' samples.

The rearrangement links TRBV7-9 to TRBJ2-1; 7 nucleotides align to TRBD1. Germline lookup yields CDR1 SEHNR and CDR2 FQNEAQ (reference sequence). The CDR3 sequence is 15 residues long. V shed 5 bases and J 0 bases; nucleotides not matched to a gene: 4. In DNA, the CDR3 is TGTGCCAGCAGCGGGACAGAGACCTCCTACAATGAGCAGTTCTTC. Protein product: CASSGTETSYNEQFF.

This clone came up a few times. The chain couples TRBV29-1 to TRBJ2-6; D is ambiguous. Per germline, CDR1 SQVTM and CDR2 ANQGSEA. The CDR3 length is 13 residues. The germline V and J ends were trimmed by 0 bases and 4 bases, with 4 bases remaining between them. This chain's CDR3 is CSVEDLGANVLTF. The CDR3 bases are TGCAGCGTTGAAGATCTCGGGGCCAACGTCCTGACTTTC.

CDR3 sequence (DNA): TGCGCCAGCAGCTTGGGAGGGACTAGCGGAAAATACAATGAGCAGTTCTTC. It is translated as CASSLGGTSGKYNEQFF. V is TRBV5-1 and J is TRBJ2-1; TRBD2 matches at 11 bases. CDR1 and CDR2 (germline): SGHRS, YFSETQ. After removal of 0 bases from V and 4 bases from J, the junction contained 6 bases not matched to a gene. This CDR3 contains 17 residues.

This clone has just one count. V usage is TRBV5-1 and J usage is TRBJ2-3; 7 bases fit TRBD2. The V segment lost 4 bases and the J segment 0 bases; nucleotides outside the gene matches: 11. Per germline, CDR1 SGHRS and CDR2 YFSETQ. CDR3 length: 17 residues. The CDR3 nucleotides read TGCGCCAGCAGCCGGGCCAGGGCGGGGGAGAGCACAGATACGCAGTATTTT. Encoded protein: CASSRARAGESTDTQYF. The full variable domain, in which reference TRBV5-1 and TRBJ2-3 provide the parts outside the CDR3, is KAGVTQTPRYLIKTRGQQVTLSCSPISGHRSVSWYQQTPGQGLQFLFEYFSETQRNKGNFPGRFSGRQFSNSRSEMNVSTLELGDSALYLCASSRARAGESTDTQYFGPGTRLTVL.

Turning to this clone: The sample carries other DNA sequences with the same CDR3. The chain joins TRBV6-5 to TRBJ2-7, with a tentative D call TRBD1 (6 bases). The CDR3 is 14 residues long. The V end was cut by 0 bases, the J end by 3 bases, with 9 bases between. The germline gives CDR1 MNHEY, CDR2 SVGAGI. CDR3 coding DNA: TGTGCCAGCAGTTACTCGCCGGACAGCTACGAGCAGTACTTC. This translates into CASSYSPDSYEQYF.

The chain joins TRBV4-1 to TRBJ2-5; 9 nucleotides agree with TRBD1. V shed 0 bases, J shed 2 bases, and the junction held 4 bases outside the gene matches. CDR1 MGHRA and CDR2 YSYEKL come from the germline V gene. CDR3 length: 16 amino acids. The CDR3 coding sequence is TGCGCCAGCAGCCAAGAGGCGGACAGGGGTCAAGAGACCCAGTACTTC. Amino acid sequence: CASSQEADRGQETQYF.

This clone has just one count. The rearrangement links TRBV27 to TRBJ2-4; D is uncertain. From germline, CDR1 is MNHEY and CDR2 SMNVEV (reference sequence). V was pared by 3 bases and J by 7 bases, with 10 bases between. The CDR3 has 13 residues. The CDR3 DNA reads TGTGCCAGCAGTTTGGACCCTGGGAACATTCAGTACTTC. This encodes CASSLDPGNIQYF.

V usage is TRBV19 and J usage is TRBJ1-2; D is unclear. Germline-derived CDR1 and CDR2 are LNHDA and SQIVND (reference sequence). This CDR3 has 14 residues. V was shortened by 2 bases and J by 0 bases, with 7 bases between the two germline ends. DNA for the CDR3: TGTGCCAGTAGTATAAGCCTAGCTAACTATGGCTACACCTTC. Translated: CASSISLANYGYTF. Together with reference TRBV19 and TRBJ1-2, the CDR3 gives the full variable domain: DGGITQSPKYLFRKEGQNVTLSCEQNLNHDAMYWYRQDPGQGLRLIYYSQIVNDFQKGDIAEGYSVSREKKESFPLTVTSAQKNPTAFYLCASSISLANYGYTFGSGTRLTVV.

The V call is TRBV5-1, the J call TRBJ1-2; the D is unclear. Germline V lookup: CDR1 SGHRS, CDR2 YFSETQ. The V and J ends lost 4 bases and 7 bases respectively, with 17 bases between them. This CDR3 has 14 amino acids. CDR3: CASSPGRHYLGYTF. CDR3 in DNA: TGCGCCAGCAGCCCAGGACGGCATTACCTTGGCTACACCTTC.

The V and J genes are TRBV14 and TRBJ2-1; D might be TRBD2 (5 bases). Per germline, CDR1 SGHDN and CDR2 FVKESK. V was trimmed by 2 bases and J by 3 bases, leaving 8 bases between them. The CDR3 is made up of 14 amino acids. CDR3 nucleotides: TGTGCCAGCAGCCAATTCGCGGGCTACAATGAGCAGTTCTTC. It yields the protein CASSQFAGYNEQFF.

This clone was picked up a small number of times. The V and J genes are TRBV20-1 and TRBJ1-4; D gene unclear. The germline V gene has CDR1 DFQATT and CDR2 SNEGSKA (reference sequence). Trimming removed 4 bases at V and 5 bases at J, with 5 bases between. The CDR3 extends over 11 amino acids. This CDR3 is CSAKQNEKLFF. CDR3 sequence (DNA): TGCAGTGCTAAACAGAATGAAAAACTGTTTTTT.

The rearrangement joins TRBV15 to TRBJ2-4; D gene ambiguous. The V gene lost 3 bases and the J gene lost 0 bases, with 9 bases spanning the gap. Germline CDR1 reads LNHNV; CDR2 reads YYDKDF (reference sequence). The CDR3 is 15 amino acids. The CDR3 sequence is CATSRSGLAKNIQYF. The DNA for the CDR3 is TGTGCCACCAGCAGGAGTGGCCTAGCCAAAAACATTCAGTACTTC.

This clone was observed many times. The CDR3 spells CASSPQSANTEAFF. CDR3 nucleotides: TGTGCCAGCTCACCACAGTCAGCGAACACTGAAGCTTTCTTT. The J gene is TRBJ1-1, the V gene TRBV18; D not certain. V was clipped by 1 base and J by 1 base, with 7 bases between them. Germline CDR1 and CDR2: KGHSH and LQKENI. This CDR3 spans 14 amino acids.

The genes are TRBV9 and TRBJ1-2; D not resolved. Between the trimmed V and J ends, which lost 0 bases and 1 base, there was a span of 7 bases. The germline V gene has CDR1 SGDLS and CDR2 YYNGEE. This CDR3 spans 14 amino acids. The CDR3 DNA sequence: TGTGCCAGCAGCGTAGGGGTAGGTAACTATGGCTACACCTTC. Protein sequence: CASSVGVGNYGYTF.

The chain is built from TRBV18 and TRBJ2-1; 11 bases map to TRBD2. This CDR3 is 17 amino acids long. The J segment lost 1 base and the V segment lost 3 bases, leaving 5 bases of the junction unmatched. Germline assignment: CDR1 KGHSH and CDR2 LQKENI. CDR3 DNA sequence: TGTGCCAGCTCACCCCTATTAGCGGGAGGGTCCTACAATGAGCAGTTCTTC. This gives the protein CASSPLLAGGSYNEQFF.